The source of this TCR beta chain is a study of OX40 agonist ivuxolimab in advanced cancers. Study-level information: Previous treatment with anti-PD-1, anti-PD-L1 or anti-CTLA-4 therapy was allowed; 35% to 50% had received some.

Sequencing used immunoSEQ multiplex PCR; TCRdb keeps in-frame clones, though not all of them. The table includes more than 80,000 clones, around nine tenths detected once. Germline trimming cut 2 bases from V and 0 bases from J; bases unmatched to any gene: 6. The length of the CDR3 is 17 residues. From germline, CDR1 is SGHAT and CDR2 FQNNGV. Anyone with autoimmune disease history or systemic immunosuppression was excluded. The chain has TRBV11-2 and TRBJ1-2; 10 nucleotides align to TRBD1. The TCR sequence derives from an adult with an advanced solid tumor such as melanoma, head and neck, liver or kidney cancer. Sample: CD4+ or CD8+ T cells sorted from blood, taken in a trial of the OX40 agonist ivuxolimab. The CDR3 nucleotides are TGTGCCAGCAGCTTAAGGAGGACAGGGGGAGCTAACTATGGCTACACCTTC. Amino acid sequence: CASSLRRTGGANYGYTF.